The sequence of this T cell receptor beta chain was determined in a study of T cells in Graves' hyperthyroidism and ophthalmopathy. Study-wide findings and caveats: The model forecast ophthalmopathy, anticipating it by a median around 6.9 months before onset.

Template material for amplifying TCR beta CDR3 regions consisted of RNA transcripts. The primer set for the first-round RT-PCR of the TCR CDR3 was HTBI. Each CDR3 protein is one row after TCRdb ran MiXCR on the multiplex PCR reads. The repertoire holds 350,000 to 400,000 distinct CDR3 sequences, with roughly 18% as singletons. In germline, CDR1 is LNHNV, CDR2 YYDKDF (reference sequence). Trimming left V 3 bases short and J 4 bases short, with 12 bases between. The CDR3 is made up of 15 amino acids. Investigators excluded patients with uncontrolled infection, other autoimmune disease, pregnancy or lactation. This clonotype appeared a few times. Its antigen is as yet unknown.

The V gene is TRBV15, the J gene TRBJ2-2, with D perhaps being TRBD1 or TRBD2 (5 bases each). Sequencing was performed on blood. The TCR comes from a man aged 18 to 35 with Graves' ophthalmopathy. The CDR3 coding sequence is TGTGCCACCAGCAGGGAGTACGGGACCACCGGGGAGCTGTTTTTT. Translated: CATSREYGTTGELFF.